A single sample gave rise to the 9 T cell receptor beta chains below, sequenced in a study of T cell changes during pregnancy in multiple sclerosis. Generated by immunoSEQ multiplex PCR, the TCRdb table keeps only in-frame clones and is missing some. This table holds 30,000 to 45,000 clones, 75% to 95% found once. The sample here was CD8+ T cells from peripheral blood mononuclear cells, taken in the second trimester of pregnancy. Receptors originate from a female donor with multiple sclerosis, enrolled in a pregnancy study.

V and J are TRBV18 and TRBJ2-7, with TRBD1 matching over 7 bases. Germline-derived CDR1 and CDR2 are KGHSH and LQKENI. The ends lost 6 bases at V and 1 base at J; junction bases unmatched: 6. The CDR3 totals 14 residues. CDR3 sequence (DNA): TGTGCCAGCTCCCCAGGGACAGAATCCTACGAGCAGTACTTC. The encoded protein is CASSPGTESYEQYF.

The chain uses TRBV6-1 and TRBJ2-1; D ambiguous. The germline V gene has CDR1 MNHNS and CDR2 SASEGT. V dropped 3 bases and J dropped 6 bases, with 9 bases sitting between them. The CDR3 consists of 13 residues. The CDR3 DNA is TGTGCCAGCAGTGACAGGTGGGTCAATGAGCAGTTCTTC. Translation gives CASSDRWVNEQFF.

The chain couples TRBV4-1 to TRBJ1-5; possibly TRBD1 for D (5 bases). Trimming took off 0 bases at V and 4 bases at J, with 10 bases between the two ends. Germline V CDR1 and CDR2: MGHRA, YSYEKL. The CDR3 consists of 15 residues. CDR3 sequence reads: CASSQDSGTNQPQHF. Written as DNA, the CDR3 is TGCGCCAGCAGCCAAGACAGCGGGACTAATCAGCCCCAGCATTTT.

The J gene is TRBJ1-4, the V gene TRBV6-4; D is possibly TRBD1 (5 bases). Trimming pared 3 bases from V and 5 bases from J, leaving 10 bases between. There are 14 residues in the CDR3. Germline V gives CDR1 MRHNA, CDR2 SNTAGT. The CDR3 reads CASSEPQGNEKLFF. The CDR3 region has the DNA TGTGCCAGCAGTGAACCCCAGGGCAATGAAAAACTGTTTTTT.

The chain carries TRBV28 and TRBJ1-1; no definite D call. Germline V gene sequence: CDR1 MDHEN, CDR2 SYDVKM. The V and J ends lost 6 bases and 10 bases respectively, with 18 bases between them. There are 13 residues in the CDR3. The CDR3 nucleotides read TGTGCCAGCAGGCAACCTCTAGGTGAAGGAGCTTTCTTT. It translates to CASRQPLGEGAFF.

For the CDR3, the DNA is TGCGCCAGCAGTGAGTCCAACAGGGGGCACTATGGCTACACCTTC. This codes for CASSESNRGHYGYTF. The chain uses TRBV10-1 and TRBJ1-2; TRBD1 agrees at 9 bases. This CDR3 contains 15 residues. The germline gives CDR1 WNHNN, CDR2 SYGVQD (reference sequence). Trimming cost V 0 bases and J 3 bases; bases outside gene matches: 2.

The rearrangement links TRBV7-6 to TRBJ1-3; D gene unclear. Looked up from germline, CDR1 is SGHVS and CDR2 is FNYEAQ. This CDR3 has 16 amino acids. The ends were cut back, 5 bases at V and 7 bases at J, with 21 bases in the middle. The CDR3 region has the DNA TGTGCCAGCAGCCCCCGGGTCGGTACGATGAGTAACACCATATATTTT. It yields the protein CASSPRVGTMSNTIYF.

This chain connects TRBV4-1 to TRBJ2-5; D is ambiguous. With 1 base removed from V and 1 base from J, the gap between germline ends came to 10 bases. The CDR3 sequence is 15 residues long. Germline V gives CDR1 MGHRA, CDR2 YSYEKL. CDR3 sequence: CASSQAPRGQETQYF. The CDR3 DNA reads TGCGCCAGCAGCCAAGCCCCCCGCGGCCAAGAGACCCAGTACTTC.

The V and J genes are TRBV14 and TRBJ1-1, with D perhaps matching TRBD1 (5 bases). Trimming took 5 bases from V and 0 from J, leaving 7 bases between them. This CDR3 region has 13 residues. Germline V gene sequence: CDR1 SGHDN, CDR2 FVKESK. This CDR3 reads CASSWTLNTEAFF. CDR3 in DNA: TGTGCCAGCAGCTGGACACTGAACACTGAAGCTTTCTTT.